Listed below are T cell receptor beta chains from one sample, sequenced in a study of CD8 T cells in ankylosing spondylitis. TCRdb recomputed calls from the 5' RACE reads with MiXCR, one row per CDR3 protein. Among about 400,000 distinct CDR3 sequences listed, around 24% were seen once. Sequencing was performed on blood, either unsorted or a sorted T cell fraction (not recorded which). Source of these receptors: a male donor with ankylosing spondylitis. Both conserved end residues are part of each CDR3. D genes are given only for firm matches. Only part of the rows carry a size: once, few, many, or a class if the clone is expanded.

- | TRBJ2-5 | - | TRBV10-3 | TGTGCCATCAGTGGAGGGGCCTCAGAGACCCAGTACTTC | CAISGGASETQYF
- | TRBJ2-3 | many | TRBV11-2 | TGTGCCAGCAGCTTAGATCCAGCGCGTACGCAGTATTTT | CASSLDPARTQYF
TRBD2 | TRBJ2-2 | - | TRBV28 | TGTGCCAGCAGTTTCCCCCTAGCGGGACGCACCGGGGAGCTGTTTTTT | CASSFPLAGRTGELFF
TRBD2 | TRBJ2-1 | - | TRBV10-3 | TGTGCCATCAGTGCCCCTCCCGGACTAGCGGGCCCTAGAGGAAAGCCCCACAATGAGCAGTTCTTC | CAISAPPGLAGPRGKPHNEQFF
TRBD2 | TRBJ2-7 | - | TRBV10-3 | TGTGCCATCAGTGAGCCACGGACTAGCGGGAGGGGTAACGAGCAGTACTTC | CAISEPRTSGRGNEQYF
- | TRBJ2-3 | - | TRBV28 | TGTGCCAGAGGAAAGGGATCCACAGATACGCAGTATTTT | CARGKGSTDTQYF
- | TRBJ1-1 | many | TRBV29-1 | TGCAGCGTTACAGACTCATTGAACACTGAAGCTTTCTTT | CSVTDSLNTEAFF
TRBD1 | TRBJ2-1 | many | TRBV5-1 | TGCGCCAGCAGCTTGAGGACAGGGGTACCAATCGGGAATGAGCAGTTCTTC | CASSLRTGVPIGNEQFF
- | TRBJ2-3 | - | TRBV5-1 | TGCGCCAGCAGTTATCTAGCTAGGACGCAGTATTTT | CASSYLARTQYF
- | TRBJ2-3 | - | TRBV4-2 | TGTGCCAGCAGCCAGGGGAGGACTCCTATCACAGATACGCAGTATTTT | CASSQGRTPITDTQYF
- | TRBJ1-1 | few | TRBV5-1 | TGCGCCAGCAGCGCCTCCGGGGCTGAGACTGAAGCTTTCTTT | CASSASGAETEAFF
- | TRBJ2-3 | few | TRBV7-3 | TGTGCCAGCAGCTTAACGGACGGAGGGGATACGCAGTATTTT | CASSLTDGGDTQYF
- | TRBJ2-2 | - | TRBV18 | TGTGCCAGCTCAGCACTCACTAGCTCCGGGGAGCTGTTTTTT | CASSALTSSGELFF
- | TRBJ2-3 | few | TRBV18 | TGTGCCAGCTCACCACCAGGGTTCGGCACAGATACGCAGTATTTT | CASSPPGFGTDTQYF